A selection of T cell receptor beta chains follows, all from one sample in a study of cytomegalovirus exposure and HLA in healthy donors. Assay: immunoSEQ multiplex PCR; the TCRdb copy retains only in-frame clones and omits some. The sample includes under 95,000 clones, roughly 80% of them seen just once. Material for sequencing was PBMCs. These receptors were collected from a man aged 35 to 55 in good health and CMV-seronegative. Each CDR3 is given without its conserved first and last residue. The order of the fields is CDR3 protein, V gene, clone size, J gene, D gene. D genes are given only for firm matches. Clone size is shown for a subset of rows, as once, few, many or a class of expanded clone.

CDR3: ASSDSGNEQF
V: TRBV5-6
size: few
J: TRBJ2-1
D: .

CDR3: ASSETGGEGQPQH
V: TRBV11-2
size: .
J: TRBJ1-5
D: TRBD1

CDR3: ASSSGYGYT
V: TRBV6-1
size: .
J: TRBJ1-2
D: .

CDR3: ASSETGRGSYNSPLH
V: TRBV25-1
size: .
J: TRBJ1-6
D: .

CDR3: ASTPRVFHTEAF
V: TRBV7-9
size: few
J: TRBJ1-1
D: .

CDR3: ASSLSLGATNEKLF
V: TRBV27
size: .
J: TRBJ1-4
D: .

CDR3: ATSRESGYEQY
V: TRBV15
size: .
J: TRBJ2-7
D: .

CDR3: ASSLAGPGTEAF
V: TRBV7-8
size: .
J: TRBJ1-1
D: .

CDR3: ASSSQNDQPQH
V: TRBV6-5
size: .
J: TRBJ1-5
D: .

CDR3: ASSYDRGRSPLH
V: TRBV28
size: .
J: TRBJ1-6
D: TRBD1

CDR3: ASSPPFNRGRNTIY
V: TRBV9
size: .
J: TRBJ1-3
D: TRBD1

CDR3: ATSRDVVSGEAF
V: TRBV15
size: .
J: TRBJ1-1
D: .

CDR3: ASKTGGWDNEQF
V: TRBV11-3
size: .
J: TRBJ2-1
D: TRBD1

CDR3: ASRQEDLREQY
V: TRBV5-5
size: few
J: TRBJ2-7
D: .

CDR3: ASSLWSLRGLNEKLF
V: TRBV28
size: medium-sized
J: TRBJ1-4
D: .

CDR3: SVGVGGNNQPQH
V: TRBV29-1
size: .
J: TRBJ1-5
D: .

CDR3: ASSQRTGGLDTQY
V: TRBV5-5
size: few
J: TRBJ2-3
D: TRBD1

CDR3: ASRLAGLNTQY
V: TRBV5-1
size: .
J: TRBJ2-3
D: TRBD2

CDR3: ASSPDRGDEQY
V: TRBV11-2
size: .
J: TRBJ2-7
D: TRBD1

CDR3: ASRLSDRADTEAF
V: TRBV12-2
size: .
J: TRBJ1-1
D: .

CDR3: ASSLYRNGEAF
V: TRBV28
size: few
J: TRBJ1-1
D: .

CDR3: ASSLATGGHGYT
V: TRBV11-2
size: .
J: TRBJ1-2
D: TRBD1

CDR3: ASTRRTGGIPSSGANVLT
V: TRBV27
size: .
J: TRBJ2-6
D: TRBD1

CDR3: ASSLGQGARNTEAF
V: TRBV4-1
size: .
J: TRBJ1-1
D: TRBD1

CDR3: ASSQVGLTGFSGNTIY
V: TRBV4-1
size: many
J: TRBJ1-3
D: .